This TCR beta chain is from a study of T cells in Graves' hyperthyroidism and ophthalmopathy. Trimming cost V 5 bases and J 5 bases, with 10 bases left between them. The CDR3 has 13 amino acids. The germline V gene encodes CDR1 MNHEY and CDR2 SVGEGT. TCR beta CDR3 regions were amplified from RNA transcripts. RT-PCR in the first round (using the HTBI primer set) targeted the TCR CDR3. TCRdb redid the calling of the multiplex PCR reads with MiXCR, one entry per CDR3 protein. The data contain under 450,000 distinct CDR3 sequences, 15% to 20% of them singletons. The chain has TRBV6-2 or TRBV6-3 and TRBJ2-4; a weak D match, TRBD2 (6 bases). The sequence derives from a woman between 25 and 40 years old with Graves' hyperthyroidism that later progressed to Graves' ophthalmopathy. Sequencing input: blood. The CDR3 DNA follows: TGTGCCAGCAGTCCGACTAGGGAAAACATTCAGTACTTC. This gives the protein CASSPTRENIQYF.